The next 3 T cell receptor beta chains were all read from a single sample in a study of T cell responses to AZD1222 COVID-19 vaccine. Libraries were prepared by immunoSEQ multiplex PCR; TCRdb keeps only in-frame clonotypes and omits some of them. The data hold 84,000 or so clones, with approximately 89% observed a single time. This specimen consisted of peripheral blood, obtained on day 0 of AZD1222 vaccination. These receptors were collected from an adult in good health.

The chain links TRBV6-1 to TRBJ2-3; 12 bases agree with TRBD2. The germline V gene has CDR1 MNHNS and CDR2 SASEGT. The J segment lost 4 bases and the V segment lost 6 bases, leaving 8 bases of the junction unmatched. There are 16 residues in the CDR3. The CDR3, as DNA: TGTGCCAGCAGGGAATCGACTAGCGGGGGCTCAGATACGCAGTATTTT. It specifies CASRESTSGGSDTQYF.

The J gene is TRBJ2-2, the V gene TRBV5-8; D gene uncertain. CDR1 SGHTS and CDR2 YDEGEE come from the germline V gene. V was pared by 5 bases and J by 1 base, with 9 bases between. The CDR3 spans 14 residues. The CDR3 reads CASRGRQNTGELFF. For the CDR3, the DNA is TGTGCCAGCAGGGGTCGACAGAACACCGGGGAGCTGTTTTTT.

The J gene is TRBJ1-1, the V gene TRBV12-5; TRBD1 matches 9 bases. The length of the CDR3 is 15 residues. Germline V gene data show CDR1 as LGHNT and CDR2 as FRNRAP. V lost 1 base and J lost 5; bases outside the gene matches: 5. In nucleotides, the CDR3 is TGTGCTAGTGGTTTGGCACAGGGGGCACAAACTGAAGCTTTCTTT. This sequence encodes CASGLAQGAQTEAFF.